These 26 T cell receptor beta chains were sequenced from one sample in a study of T-cell memory formation after mild COVID-19. MiXCR, applied by TCRdb to the 5' RACE reads, yields one record per CDR3 protein. Of 85,000 to 130,000 distinct CDR3 sequences in the sample, 15% to 20% were seen once. Specimen: PBMCs or a T cell subset sorted from them (not recorded which). The receptors stem from an adult woman who had mild COVID-19 (a few samples of this study predate the infection). Cell type and time point are not known.

For the CDR3, the DNA is TGTGCCAGCAGTGCCGGCAGGGGGATTCCCTACGAGCAGTACTTC. Its translation is CASSAGRGIPYEQYF. The chain is built from TRBV25-1 and TRBJ2-7; 7 bases are shared with TRBD1. Trimming at V came to 4 bases and at J to 2 bases, leaving 8 bases not matched to a gene. The germline V gene has CDR1 MGHDK and CDR2 SYGVNS. The CDR3 totals 15 residues.

This chain uses TRBV12-3 or TRBV12-4 with TRBJ1-1; possibly TRBD1 for D (5 bases). Trimming cost V 10 bases and J 1 base, with 13 bases left between them. There are 13 residues in the CDR3. The CDR3 loop reads CATLIGGNTEAFF. CDR3 bases: TGTGCCACCCTTATTGGGGGGAACACTGAAGCTTTCTTT.

This chain joins TRBV19 and TRBJ2-7, with a possible D match to TRBD2 (5 bases). V lost 4 bases and J 2 bases, leaving 15 bases between the germline ends. The CDR3 runs to 15 residues. Germline CDR1 LNHDA, CDR2 SQIVND (reference sequence). The CDR3 reads CASSKGPGSPYEQYF. The DNA of the CDR3 is TGTGCCAGTAGTAAGGGCCCGGGAAGCCCCTACGAGCAGTACTTC.

There are a few counts of this clonotype. The chain is built from TRBV7-3 and TRBJ2-6; possibly TRBD1 for D (5 bases). The length of the CDR3 is 16 residues. The germline CDR1 and CDR2 sequences are SGHTA and FQGTGA. The V and J ends lost 2 bases and 2 bases respectively, with 10 bases between them. CDR3 protein: CASSLESQAGANVLTF. In nucleotides, the CDR3 is TGTGCCAGCAGCTTAGAGTCACAGGCTGGGGCCAACGTCCTGACTTTC.

This clonotype was detected ten times or more. CDR3 loop: CASSEETSGSYEQYF. CDR3 DNA: TGTGCCAGCAGTGAAGAAACTAGCGGTTCCTACGAGCAGTACTTC. The chain couples TRBV6-1 to TRBJ2-7, with 8 bases that match TRBD2. Germline lookup yields CDR1 MNHNS and CDR2 SASEGT. V lost 1 base to trimming and J lost 1 base; unmatched junction nucleotides: 3. The CDR3 is 15 residues long.

The chain recombines TRBV2 with TRBJ2-1, with a tentative D call TRBD2 (5 bases). Germline V CDR1 and CDR2: SNHLY, FYNNEI. CDR3 length equals 13 residues. V lost 10 bases and J lost 9, with 19 bases in between. The CDR3: CATESGLHREQFF. CDR3 DNA: TGTGCCACCGAATCCGGACTTCATCGTGAGCAGTTCTTC.

This clonotype was detected ten times or more. This sequence joins TRBV20-1 and TRBJ1-1; TRBD1 might be the D (5 bases). Trimming pared 1 base from V and 3 bases from J, leaving 9 bases between. The germline gives CDR1 DFQATT, CDR2 SNEGSKA (reference sequence). CDR3 length: 13 amino acids. The DNA for the CDR3 is TGCAGTGCTAGAGGAGGAGGGGACACTGAAGCTTTCTTT. Its translation: CSARGGGDTEAFF.

The V call is TRBV15, the J call TRBJ2-1; 13 bases are a match to TRBD2. CDR1 is LNHNV, CDR2 YYDKDF, per germline (reference sequence). The CDR3 has 18 residues. V was clipped by 3 bases and J by 7 bases; unmatched bases: 12. As DNA, the CDR3 is TGTGCCACCAGCAGCACTATCTTGACTAGCGGGAGGTCGAATGAGCAGTTCTTC. It yields the protein CATSSTILTSGRSNEQFF.

This clonotype was recorded a few times. Written as DNA, the CDR3 is TGTGCCAGCAGCTGGCGAATTAATGGTCAGCCCCAGCATTTT. It translates to CASSWRINGQPQHF. The chain couples TRBV5-8 to TRBJ1-5; no firm D call. Germline V lookup: CDR1 SGHTS, CDR2 YDEGEE. V was clipped by 3 bases and J by 6 bases, with 13 bases between them. This CDR3 is built from 14 residues.

The chain is built from TRBV5-1 and TRBJ2-7; 10 positions agree with TRBD2. The germline CDR1 and CDR2 sequences are SGHRS and YFSETQ. V shed 0 bases, J shed 4 bases, and the junction held 4 bases outside the gene matches. The CDR3 consists of 15 residues. Here the CDR3 reads CASSLALAGVYEQYF. The CDR3 nucleotides read TGCGCCAGCAGCTTGGCTCTAGCGGGAGTGTACGAGCAGTACTTC.

The chain combines TRBV6-6 with TRBJ2-7; the D is unclear. Germline V gene sequence: CDR1 MNHNY, CDR2 SVGAGI (reference sequence). With 7 bases removed from V and 3 bases from J, the gap between germline ends came to 7 bases. The CDR3 is 11 amino acids. CDR3 coding DNA: TGTGCCAGCAATTGGGGCTACGAGCAGTACTTC. Protein sequence: CASNWGYEQYF.

This clonotype turned up a few times. The V call is TRBV7-9, the J call TRBJ2-5; 8 positions agree with TRBD2. Trimming at V came to 5 bases and at J to 5 bases, leaving 19 bases not matched to a gene. This CDR3 spans 18 amino acids. The V gene's germline CDR1 is SEHNR and CDR2 FQNEAQ (reference sequence). The CDR3 DNA sequence: TGTGCCAGCAGCAGCGCACCCTCCGGGGGGGCATTGTGGGAGACCCAGTACTTC. Translating it yields CASSSAPSGGALWETQYF.

This clonotype was counted a few times. The J gene is TRBJ2-3, the V gene TRBV15; D might be TRBD1 (5 bases). V was shortened by 1 base and J by 2 bases, with 22 bases between the two germline ends. The length of the CDR3 is 19 residues. Germline lookup yields CDR1 LNHNV and CDR2 YYDKDF (reference sequence). The CDR3 DNA is TGTGCCACCAGCAGAGTGGGAACCCAGCAGGGTCCTCACACAGATACGCAGTATTTT. It yields the protein CATSRVGTQQGPHTDTQYF.

With regard to this clonotype: A read error is likely, as this CDR3 ends without the conserved phenylalanine or tryptophan. The chain uses TRBV6-2 or TRBV6-3 and TRBJ2-7; D remains ambiguous. Trimming stripped 4 bases from V and 7 bases from J, with 32 bases between. Germline lookup yields CDR1 MNHEY and CDR2 SVGEGT. The CDR3 has 19 amino acids. The CDR3 region is CASSFSSSITGLRSDEQYL. The DNA for the CDR3 is TGTGCCAGCAGTTTTTCTTCGTCCATAACCGGGCTTCGGTCGGATGAGCAGTACTTA.

This clonotype appeared a few times. The rearrangement joins TRBV12-3 or TRBV12-4 to TRBJ2-3; 7 nucleotides agree with TRBD2. The CDR3 length is 15 residues. Losses at the gene ends were 8 bases for V and 2 bases for J; bases not matched to a gene: 10. The CDR3 protein is CASLGLSGDTDTQYF. In DNA, the CDR3 is TGTGCCAGCCTCGGCTTGAGCGGGGACACAGATACGCAGTATTTT.

This clonotype was observed a single time. The chain employs TRBV9 and TRBJ1-1; D might be TRBD1 (5 bases). Germline V CDR1 and CDR2: SGDLS, YYNGEE. Trimming removed 4 bases at V and 8 bases at J, with 15 bases between. The CDR3 sequence is 13 residues long. CDR3 DNA sequence: TGTGCCAGCAGCCCTATGGGACGGCTGGAAGCTTTCTTT. Protein: CASSPMGRLEAFF.

This clonotype was seen a few times. The V call is TRBV6-4, the J call TRBJ2-1; 12 bases fit TRBD2. Unmatched junction bases numbered 9, after V lost 5 bases and J lost 10 bases. The germline gives CDR1 MRHNA, CDR2 SNTAGT. This CDR3 region has 15 residues. CDR3 sequence reads: CASSLTSGGAEEQFF. Here the CDR3 DNA reads TGTGCCAGCAGTTTGACTAGCGGGGGTGCGGAGGAGCAGTTCTTC.

This clonotype was observed a handful of times. This chain uses TRBV7-9 with TRBJ1-3; D call uncertain. Germline V gene sequence: CDR1 SEHNR, CDR2 FQNEAQ (reference sequence). The V end was cut by 8 bases, the J end by 3 bases, with 11 bases between. The length of the CDR3 is 13 residues. CDR3 bases: TGTGCCAGCCGTATTGAGATTGGAAACACCATATATTTT. Its translation: CASRIEIGNTIYF.

This clonotype has at least ten counts. The V gene is TRBV6-6, the J gene TRBJ2-3; weak D call: TRBD2 (5 bases). CDR3 size: 14 residues. Germline CDR1 MNHNY, CDR2 SVGAGI (reference sequence). The germline V and J ends were trimmed by 4 bases and 0 bases, with 8 bases remaining between them. CDR3 in DNA: TGTGCCAGCAGTTCCGCGGGTAGCACAGATACGCAGTATTTT. It yields the protein CASSSAGSTDTQYF.

CDR3 in amino acids: CSILSGGHYEQYF. In nucleotides, the CDR3 is TGCAGCATTCTTTCAGGGGGCCACTACGAGCAGTACTTC. The V call is TRBV29-1, the J call TRBJ2-7, with TRBD1 identical over 8 bases. Trimming removed 8 bases from V and 3 bases from J; junction bases left unmatched: 9. The CDR3 runs to 13 residues. From germline, CDR1 is SQVTM and CDR2 ANQGSEA.

This chain connects TRBV6-5 to TRBJ1-2; no clear D gene. The germline gives CDR1 MNHEY, CDR2 SVGAGI. The germline V and J ends were trimmed by 8 bases and 3 bases, with 10 bases remaining between them. The CDR3 has 12 amino acids. In DNA form, the CDR3 reads TGTGCCAGCGGAGTGGTATACTATGGCTACACCTTC. Its translation is CASGVVYYGYTF.

The CDR3 DNA sequence: TGCGCCAGCAGCGGGGAGTTGAACGGTCTCACTGAAGCTTTCTTT. This encodes CASSGELNGLTEAFF. The gene calls are TRBV5-1 and TRBJ1-1; D unresolved. CDR1 and CDR2 from the germline V gene are SGHRS and YFSETQ. Trimming left V 4 bases short and J 4 bases short, with 17 bases between. CDR3 length: 15 residues.

This clonotype was detected ten times or more. The V call is TRBV5-1, the J call TRBJ2-7; 7 bases are a match to TRBD1. Germline V gene sequence: CDR1 SGHRS, CDR2 YFSETQ. The V segment lost 3 bases and the J segment 3 bases; nucleotides outside the gene matches: 9. CDR3 length equals 15 residues. The CDR3 nucleotides are TGCGCCAGCAGCTCGGACAGGCAACCGTACTACGAGCAGTACTTC. Its protein product is CASSSDRQPYYEQYF. Full variable domain (remainder filled in from reference TRBV5-1 and TRBJ2-7): KAGVTQTPRYLIKTRGQQVTLSCSPISGHRSVSWYQQTPGQGLQFLFEYFSETQRNKGNFPGRFSGRQFSNSRSEMNVSTLELGDSALYLCASSSDRQPYYEQYFGPGTRLTVT.

V is TRBV4-2 and J is TRBJ2-7; 10 nucleotides match TRBD2. V was clipped by 0 bases and J by 3 bases; unmatched bases: 5. CDR3 length equals 16 residues. Per germline, CDR1 LGHNA and CDR2 YNFKEQ. The CDR3 region has the DNA TGTGCCAGCAGCCAAGACGCTAGCGGGAGTCGCTACGAGCAGTACTTC. It encodes CASSQDASGSRYEQYF.

The chain employs TRBV6-2 or TRBV6-3 and TRBJ2-7, with 11 bases that match TRBD2. V gave up 10 bases and J gave up 8 bases; unmatched junction bases: 4. This CDR3 is 11 amino acids long. Germline CDR1 is MNHEY and CDR2 is SVGEGT. The DNA of the CDR3 is TGTGCCATACTAGCGGGGGAACAGCAGTACTTC. Its translation is CAILAGEQQYF.

The genes are TRBV7-9 and TRBJ1-2; 7 positions agree with TRBD1. Germline assignment: CDR1 SEHNR and CDR2 FQNEAQ (reference sequence). Trimming cost V 3 bases and J 2 bases; bases outside gene matches: 6. CDR3 length: 15 amino acids. This chain's CDR3 is CASSFPGQRNYGYTF. DNA of the CDR3: TGTGCCAGCAGCTTCCCGGGACAGAGAAACTATGGCTACACCTTC.